The T cell receptor (beta chain) described here comes from a study of blood T cell repertoires in COVID-19. Study background: Acute-phase and convalescent COVID-19 samples originated in the United States, Italy and Spain. Sample material is recorded as cDNA or gDNA derived from T cells, B-cell-depleted T cells, or PBMCs.

In the original analysis: Using reference gene primer amplification, nucleated cell counts were estimated. Sequencing used immunoSEQ multiplex PCR; TCRdb keeps in-frame clones, though not all of them. That table is the source of V, J and clone size, and D and trimming were worked out from the DNA. This table has roughly 170,000 clones, more than 75% appearing once. This CDR3 contains 15 residues. V shed 6 bases, J shed 4 bases, and the junction held 9 bases outside the gene matches. CDR1 is MRHNA and CDR2 is SNTAGT in the germline V gene. The sequence derives from a woman aged 18-29 years who had recovered from COVID-19. The chain is built from TRBV6-4 and TRBJ2-3; 8 bases line up with TRBD1. Sequencing was done on a sample of peripheral blood. The chain's CDR3 is CASSASDRDADTQYF. DNA of the CDR3: TGTGCCAGCAGCGCGTCGGACAGGGATGCAGATACGCAGTATTTT.